These 16 T cell receptor beta chains were all obtained from the same sample, sequenced in a study of T cells in Graves' hyperthyroidism and ophthalmopathy. The investigators amplified TCR beta CDR3 regions from RNA transcripts. The primer set for the first-round RT-PCR of the TCR CDR3 was HTBI. TCRdb reanalysed the multiplex PCR reads using MiXCR and keeps one entry per CDR3 protein. The repertoire holds around 600,000 distinct CDR3 sequences, with roughly 15% as singletons. The specimen was blood. All receptors come from a woman aged 50 to 65 with Graves' ophthalmopathy.

The gene calls are TRBV4-1 and TRBJ2-3; TRBD1 agrees at 10 bases. The CDR3 runs 17 residues. Germline V gene data show CDR1 as MGHRA and CDR2 as YSYEKL. V was clipped by 1 base and J by 3 bases; unmatched bases: 7. The CDR3 sequence: CASSQGVGTGATDTQYF. For the CDR3, the DNA is TGCGCCAGCAGCCAAGGTGTCGGGACAGGGGCGACAGATACGCAGTATTTT.

This clonotype was found a few times. This chain joins TRBV20-1 and TRBJ1-3; TRBD1 is a possible D gene (6 bases). Germline CDR1 DFQATT, CDR2 SNEGSKA (reference sequence). CDR3 length: 14 residues. V lost 1 base and J lost 2, with 9 bases in between. In DNA form, the CDR3 reads TGCAGTGCTAGAGGGGGGGGCCCTGGAAACACCATATATTTT. Protein: CSARGGGPGNTIYF.

This clonotype was observed many times. The chain uses TRBV29-1 and TRBJ1-1, with a tentative D call TRBD1 (5 bases). This CDR3 has 13 amino acids. Trimming stripped 5 bases from V and 0 bases from J, with 10 bases between. CDR1 and CDR2 from the germline V gene are SQVTM and ANQGSEA. Here the CDR3 DNA reads TGCAGCGTTTCGCGGGGGTTGAACACTGAAGCTTTCTTT. This encodes CSVSRGLNTEAFF.

The chain links TRBV5-1 to TRBJ2-5; possible D gene TRBD2, 6 bases. Germline CDR1 SGHRS, CDR2 YFSETQ. This CDR3 is 14 amino acids long. Trimming stripped 5 bases from V and 1 base from J, with 12 bases between. The DNA for the CDR3 is TGCGCCAGCAGAACCGTGGGAGGCCAAGAGACCCAGTACTTC. Protein: CASRTVGGQETQYF.

V and J are TRBV13 and TRBJ2-3; TRBD2 matches 7 bases. The V and J ends lost 5 bases and 3 bases, in that order; junction bases with no gene match: 11. CDR1 is PRHDT, CDR2 FYEKMQ, per germline (reference sequence). CDR3 size: 16 residues. The CDR3 DNA reads TGTGCCAGCAGCCAAGTACCTAGCGGCCCGACAGATACGCAGTATTTT. It yields the protein CASSQVPSGPTDTQYF.

This chain links TRBV29-1 with TRBJ2-1; no reliable D call. This CDR3 has 11 amino acids. V dropped 4 bases and J dropped 1 base, with 2 bases sitting between them. From germline, CDR1 is SQVTM and CDR2 ANQGSEA. CDR3 loop: CSVGSYNEQFF. The CDR3 DNA is TGCAGCGTTGGTTCCTACAATGAGCAGTTCTTC.

In its sample, this clonotype was seen many times. The chain carries TRBV5-1 and TRBJ2-1; D call uncertain. CDR1 is SGHRS and CDR2 is YFSETQ in the germline V gene. The length of the CDR3 is 14 residues. The V and J ends lost 4 bases and 5 bases respectively, with 13 bases between them. CDR3: CASSPRTTDNEQFF. As DNA, the CDR3 is TGCGCCAGCAGCCCTAGAACGACTGACAATGAGCAGTTCTTC. Drawing the rest from reference TRBV5-1 and TRBJ2-1, the complete variable domain is KAGVTQTPRYLIKTRGQQVTLSCSPISGHRSVSWYQQTPGQGLQFLFEYFSETQRNKGNFPGRFSGRQFSNSRSEMNVSTLELGDSALYLCASSPRTTDNEQFFGPGTRLTVL.

The chain combines TRBV27 with TRBJ2-7; the D gene is possibly TRBD2 (6 bases). The germline gives CDR1 MNHEY, CDR2 SMNVEV (reference sequence). V lost 5 bases to trimming and J lost 3 bases, with 17 bases between them. This CDR3 comprises 15 residues. Here the CDR3 reads CASSPRLVASYEQYF. Here the CDR3 DNA reads TGTGCCAGCAGTCCACGACTAGTAGCTAGCTACGAGCAGTACTTC.

The chain couples TRBV7-9 to TRBJ1-4; D call uncertain. Per germline, CDR1 SEHNR and CDR2 FQNEAQ (reference sequence). The CDR3 is 15 residues long. Trimming pared 5 bases from V and 5 bases from J, leaving 15 bases between. The CDR3 DNA reads as TGTGCCAGCAGCCCTACACCCTTGGCCAATGAAAAACTGTTTTTT. Amino acids: CASSPTPLANEKLFF.

This clonotype was seen more than once but under ten times. The chain employs TRBV7-2 and TRBJ1-6, with a weak D call TRBD1 (5 bases). Germline CDR1 reads SGHTA; CDR2 reads FQGNSA. V was trimmed by 5 bases and J by 6 bases, leaving 17 bases between them. This CDR3 has 16 residues. This CDR3 is CASSQIRQKTNSPLHF. As DNA, the CDR3 is TGTGCCAGCAGCCAAATTAGACAGAAAACTAATTCACCCCTCCACTTT.

Comments on this clonotype: This may be a read error: a much more frequent sequence differs by one nucleotide. The rearrangement joins TRBV29-1 to TRBJ1-1; 8 bases line up with TRBD1. Germline V gene lookup returns CDR1 SQVTM and CDR2 ANQGSEA. V dropped 6 bases and J dropped 13; count of bases not matched to a gene: 10. This CDR3 has 11 residues. The CDR3 sequence is CSVVDRGTVFF. The CDR3 DNA reads TGCAGCGTCGTCGACAGGGGCACAGTTTTCTTT.

This clonotype has more than one count but fewer than ten. This sequence joins TRBV20-1 and TRBJ1-2; 7 bases are shared with TRBD1. The germline CDR1 and CDR2 sequences are DFQATT and SNEGSKA (reference sequence). The CDR3 consists of 14 residues. Trimming removed 5 bases from V and 4 bases from J; junction bases left unmatched: 10. The CDR3 DNA sequence: TGCAGTGCTCATTACAGGGGCGGGGTCTATGGCTACACCTTC. This codes for CSAHYRGGVYGYTF.

This clonotype showed up many times. V usage is TRBV28 and J usage is TRBJ1-2, with a tentative D call TRBD1 (6 bases). CDR1 and CDR2 (germline): MDHEN, SYDVKM. This CDR3 comprises 16 residues. V shed 2 bases and J shed 1 base, with 14 bases lying between them. This CDR3 reads CASSLGTFSDNYGYTF. The CDR3 DNA sequence: TGTGCCAGCAGTTTAGGGACATTCTCCGATAACTATGGCTACACCTTC.

The chain recombines TRBV6-2 or TRBV6-3 with TRBJ2-2; 12 positions agree with TRBD1. The CDR3 contains 17 residues. Germline V lookup: CDR1 MNHEY, CDR2 SVGEGT. V shed 5 bases and J 5 bases; nucleotides not matched to a gene: 9. CDR3 amino acids: CASSGLGTGGPTGELFF. In nucleotides, the CDR3 is TGTGCCAGCAGTGGGCTTGGGACAGGGGGCCCGACCGGGGAGCTGTTTTTT.

This clonotype appeared many times. J is TRBJ2-7 and V is TRBV7-2; D perhaps matches TRBD1 (5 bases). The CDR3 has 16 amino acids. Looked up from germline, CDR1 is SGHTA and CDR2 is FQGNSA. V lost 5 bases, J lost 6 bases, and 23 bases lay in between. The CDR3 loop is CASSLRGALFPVEQYF. CDR3 nucleotides: TGTGCCAGCAGCCTCCGTGGGGCACTCTTCCCTGTCGAGCAGTACTTC.

The chain has TRBV19 and TRBJ2-1; 12 bases align to TRBD2. This CDR3 region has 20 residues. Germline CDR1 and CDR2: LNHDA and SQIVND (reference sequence). With 3 bases clipped from V and 0 bases from J, the junction kept 12 bases outside the gene matches. CDR3 in DNA: TGTGCCAGTAGTATTATAGGACTAGCGGGATTACTAGGCTCCTACAATGAGCAGTTCTTC. Translated: CASSIIGLAGLLGSYNEQFF.